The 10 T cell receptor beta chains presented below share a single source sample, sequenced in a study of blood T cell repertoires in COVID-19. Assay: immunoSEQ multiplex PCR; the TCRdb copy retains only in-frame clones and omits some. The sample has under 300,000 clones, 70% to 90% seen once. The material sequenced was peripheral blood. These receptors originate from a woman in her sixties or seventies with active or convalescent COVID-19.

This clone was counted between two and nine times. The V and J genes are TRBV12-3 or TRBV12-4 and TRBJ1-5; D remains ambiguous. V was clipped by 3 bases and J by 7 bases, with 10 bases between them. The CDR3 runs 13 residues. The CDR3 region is CASSFGEGQPQHF. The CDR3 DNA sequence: TGTGCCAGCAGTTTCGGGGAAGGGCAGCCCCAGCATTTT.

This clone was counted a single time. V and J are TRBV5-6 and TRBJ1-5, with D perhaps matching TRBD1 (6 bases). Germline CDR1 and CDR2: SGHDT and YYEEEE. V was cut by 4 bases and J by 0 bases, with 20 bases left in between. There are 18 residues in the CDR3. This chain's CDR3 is CASSLHNTGKYSNQPQHF. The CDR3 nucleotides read TGTGCCAGCAGCCTCCATAACACAGGGAAATATAGCAATCAGCCCCAGCATTTT.

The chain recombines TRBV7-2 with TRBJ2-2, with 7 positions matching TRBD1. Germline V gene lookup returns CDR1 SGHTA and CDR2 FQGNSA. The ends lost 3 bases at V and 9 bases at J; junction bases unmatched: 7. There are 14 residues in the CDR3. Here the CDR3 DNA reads TGTGCCAGCAGCTTTGGACAGGCCACTCGGGAGCTGTTTTTT. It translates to CASSFGQATRELFF.

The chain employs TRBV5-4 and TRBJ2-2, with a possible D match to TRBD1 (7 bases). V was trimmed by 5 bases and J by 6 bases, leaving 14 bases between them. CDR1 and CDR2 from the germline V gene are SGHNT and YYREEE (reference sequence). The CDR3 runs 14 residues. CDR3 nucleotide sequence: TGTGCCAGCAGACCCGACAGGGAGGCCGGGGAGCTGTTTTTT. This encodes CASRPDREAGELFF.

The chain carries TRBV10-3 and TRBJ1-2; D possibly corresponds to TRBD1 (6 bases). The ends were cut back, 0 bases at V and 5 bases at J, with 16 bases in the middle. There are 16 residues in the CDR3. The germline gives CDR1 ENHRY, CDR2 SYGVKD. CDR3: CAISESSTGAAYGYTF. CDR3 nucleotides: TGTGCCATCAGTGAGTCCTCGACAGGTGCGGCGTATGGCTACACCTTC.

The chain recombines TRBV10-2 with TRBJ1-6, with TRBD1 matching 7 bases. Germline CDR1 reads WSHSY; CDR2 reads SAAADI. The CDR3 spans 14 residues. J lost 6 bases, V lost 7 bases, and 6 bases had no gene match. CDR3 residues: CASIGAGGNSPLHF. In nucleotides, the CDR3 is TGCGCCAGCATCGGGGCAGGGGGTAATTCACCCCTCCACTTT.

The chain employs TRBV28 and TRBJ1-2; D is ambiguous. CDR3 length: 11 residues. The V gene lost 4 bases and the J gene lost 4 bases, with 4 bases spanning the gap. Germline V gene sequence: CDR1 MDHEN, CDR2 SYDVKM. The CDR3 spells CASSSGYGYTF. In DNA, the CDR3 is TGTGCCAGCAGTTCCGGCTATGGCTACACCTTC.

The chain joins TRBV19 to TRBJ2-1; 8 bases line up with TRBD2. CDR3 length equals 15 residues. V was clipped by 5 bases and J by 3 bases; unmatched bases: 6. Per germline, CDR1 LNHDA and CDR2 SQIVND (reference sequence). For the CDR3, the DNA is TGTGCCAGTAGTCGGACTAGCATTATCTACAATGAGCAGTTCTTC. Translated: CASSRTSIIYNEQFF.

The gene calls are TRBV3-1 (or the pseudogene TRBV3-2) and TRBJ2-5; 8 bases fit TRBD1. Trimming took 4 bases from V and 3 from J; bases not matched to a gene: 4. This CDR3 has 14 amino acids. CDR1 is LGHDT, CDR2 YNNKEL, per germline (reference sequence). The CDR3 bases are TGTGCCAGCAGCCCAGGGACAGGTAAAGAGACCCAGTACTTC. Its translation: CASSPGTGKETQYF.

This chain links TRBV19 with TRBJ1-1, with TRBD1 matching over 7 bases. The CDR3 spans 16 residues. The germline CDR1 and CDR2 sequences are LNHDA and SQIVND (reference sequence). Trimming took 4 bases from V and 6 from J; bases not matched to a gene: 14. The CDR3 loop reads CASSRDSGYSYPEAFF. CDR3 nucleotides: TGTGCCAGTAGTAGGGACAGCGGATACTCCTACCCTGAAGCTTTCTTT.